Below are 12 T cell receptor beta chains sequenced from a single sample in a study of T cell changes during pregnancy in multiple sclerosis. The protocol was immunoSEQ multiplex PCR, while the TCRdb copy is restricted to in-frame clones and leaves out a portion. The sample yields 78,000 or so clones, 92% seen once. Sequencing was performed on peripheral blood, taken before pregnancy. The receptors were sampled from a female donor with multiple sclerosis, enrolled in a pregnancy study.

The rearrangement links TRBV6-1 to TRBJ1-1; weak D call: TRBD1 (6 bases). From germline, CDR1 is MNHNS and CDR2 SASEGT. The CDR3 has 14 residues. V was trimmed by 2 bases and J by 0 bases, leaving 7 bases between them. The CDR3: CASSERQVNTEAFF. CDR3 sequence (DNA): TGTGCCAGCAGTGAAAGACAGGTGAACACTGAAGCTTTCTTT.

In this sample, this clone turned up once. The V gene is TRBV7-2, the J gene TRBJ1-1; 9 nucleotides align to TRBD1. The V gene end was trimmed by 3 bases and the J gene end by 5 bases; junction bases not matched to a gene: 7. The CDR3 covers 15 residues. Germline loops: CDR1 SGHTA, CDR2 FQGNSA. CDR3 sequence reads: CASSLDRGWGTEAFF. CDR3 coding DNA: TGTGCCAGCAGCTTGGACAGGGGCTGGGGGACTGAAGCTTTCTTT.

V usage is TRBV29-1 and J usage is TRBJ1-1; D is perhaps TRBD1 (5 bases). The CDR3 loop spans 13 amino acids. Germline CDR1 and CDR2: SQVTM and ANQGSEA. V lost 0 bases, J lost 6 bases, and 11 bases lay in between. The CDR3 DNA follows: TGCAGCGTTGAAGAGGGAGGGGCTTCTGAAGCTTTCTTT. Translating it yields CSVEEGGASEAFF.

The CDR3 bases are TGTGCCAGCAGTTACTCGCAGGGTGGTTGGAATGAGCAGTTCTTC. It yields the protein CASSYSQGGWNEQFF. The chain joins TRBV6-5 to TRBJ2-1, with D possibly TRBD1 on 5 matching bases. This CDR3 contains 15 residues. Germline lookup yields CDR1 MNHEY and CDR2 SVGAGI. V lost 0 bases to trimming and J lost 7 bases, with 13 bases between them.

The rearrangement uses TRBV7-9 and TRBJ2-2; TRBD1 agrees at 7 bases. Per the germline V gene, CDR1 is SEHNR and CDR2 is FQNEAQ (reference sequence). V gave up 5 bases and J gave up 6 bases; unmatched junction bases: 12. The CDR3 has 16 residues. The CDR3 protein is CASSLIRLTGPGELFF. The CDR3, as DNA: TGTGCCAGCAGCCTTATAAGGCTGACAGGGCCCGGGGAGCTGTTTTTT. The full variable domain, in which reference TRBV7-9 and TRBJ2-2 provide the parts outside the CDR3, is DTGVSQNPRHKITKRGQNVTFRCDPISEHNRLYWYRQTLGQGPEFLTYFQNEAQLEKSRLLSDRFSAERPKGSFSTLEIQRTEQGDSAMYLCASSLIRLTGPGELFFGEGSRLTVL.

The rearrangement joins TRBV7-8 to TRBJ2-3; no definite D call. CDR1 and CDR2 from the germline V gene are SGHVS and FQNEAQ. CDR3 size: 12 residues. The germline V and J ends were trimmed by 5 bases and 2 bases, with 5 bases remaining between them. In nucleotides, the CDR3 is TGTGCCAGCAGCACAAACACAGATACGCAGTATTTT. As protein: CASSTNTDTQYF. The full variable domain, completed using reference TRBV7-8 and TRBJ2-3, is GAGVSQSPRYKVAKRGQDVALRCDPISGHVSLFWYQQALGQGPEFLTYFQNEAQLDKSGLPSDRFFAERPEGSVSTLKIQRTQQEDSAVYLCASSTNTDTQYFGPGTRLTVL.

V is TRBV2 and J is TRBJ1-4; D perhaps matches TRBD1 (6 bases). CDR3 size: 15 residues. V gave up 2 bases and J gave up 8 bases, with 15 bases separating them. The germline CDR1 and CDR2 sequences are SNHLY and FYNNEI. CDR3 sequence reads: CASSELARGYEKLFF. The CDR3 bases are TGTGCCAGCAGTGAACTAGCCAGGGGATACGAAAAACTGTTTTTT.

The rearrangement links TRBV5-1 to TRBJ2-3, with D unresolved. Germline CDR1 reads SGHRS; CDR2 reads YFSETQ. The ends were cut back, 4 bases at V and 5 bases at J, with 8 bases in the middle. The CDR3 length is 12 residues. The DNA for the CDR3 is TGCGCCAGCAGCCCCCGAGGAGATACGCAGTATTTT. It yields the protein CASSPRGDTQYF.

V is TRBV4-2 and J is TRBJ2-3, with TRBD2 matching 14 bases. The junction had 11 bases not matched to a gene; V was cut back by 3 bases and J by 3 bases. The CDR3 consists of 19 residues. Germline CDR1 is LGHNA and CDR2 is YNFKEQ. CDR3 amino acids: CASSHGLAGGGGRTDTQYF. CDR3 sequence (DNA): TGTGCCAGCAGCCACGGACTAGCGGGAGGCGGGGGGAGAACAGATACGCAGTATTTT.

This chain connects TRBV29-1 to TRBJ2-5; possible D gene TRBD2, 6 bases. Germline loops: CDR1 SQVTM, CDR2 ANQGSEA. The CDR3 has 13 amino acids. Trimming pared 4 bases from V and 4 bases from J, leaving 13 bases between. The CDR3 DNA follows: TGCAGCGTTGGAGGGACTCAGGGAGAGACCCAGTACTTC. Translated: CSVGGTQGETQYF.

This clone has ten or more counts. V is TRBV7-3 and J is TRBJ1-1, with a possible D match to TRBD1 (6 bases). V was shortened by 1 base and J by 7 bases, with 10 bases between the two germline ends. CDR3 length: 13 residues. Germline CDR1 SGHTA, CDR2 FQGTGA. The CDR3 DNA follows: TGTGCCAGCAGCTTAAGGCCGGGACATGAAGCTTTCTTT. Amino acids: CASSLRPGHEAFF.

This chain connects TRBV7-6 to TRBJ2-1; TRBD2 is a possible D gene (6 bases). The germline V gene has CDR1 SGHVS and CDR2 FNYEAQ. Trimming removed 4 bases at V and 5 bases at J, with 15 bases between. CDR3 size: 15 residues. CDR3 nucleotides: TGTGCCAGCAGCTCGGGACTCCTGAGAAACAATGAGCAGTTCTTC. It is translated as CASSSGLLRNNEQFF. Variable domain in full (rest from reference TRBV7-6 and TRBJ2-1): GAGVSQSPRYKVTKRGQDVALRCDPISGHVSLYWYRQALGQGPEFLTYFNYEAQQDKSGLPNDRFSAERPEGSISTLTIQRTEQRDSAMYRCASSSGLLRNNEQFFGPGTRLTVL.